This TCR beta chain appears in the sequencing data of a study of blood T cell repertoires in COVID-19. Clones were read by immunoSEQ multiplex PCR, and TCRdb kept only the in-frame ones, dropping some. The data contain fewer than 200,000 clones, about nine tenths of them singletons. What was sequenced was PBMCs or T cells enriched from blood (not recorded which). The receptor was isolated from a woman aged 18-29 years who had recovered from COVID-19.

CDR3 loop: CSAFSLGYTF. The CDR3 nucleotides read TGCAGTGCTTTCTCTTTGGGCTACACCTTC. The V call is TRBV20-1, the J call TRBJ1-2; D is uncertain. Trimming shortened V by 5 bases and J by 8 bases, and 9 bases separated the two germline ends. The CDR3 loop spans 10 amino acids. Germline CDR1 and CDR2: DFQATT and SNEGSKA (reference sequence).